These 3 T cell receptor beta chains were all obtained from the same sample, sequenced in a study of blood T cells in healthy people across ages. With a J-beta primer mix and a sample-barcoded 5' primer, a second PCR ran about 7 to 12 cycles. TCRdb re-analysed the 5' RACE reads in MiXCR, keeping a single row per CDR3 protein. In the table there are 710,000 or so distinct CDR3 sequences, 32% of which are singletons. The sample was blood. These receptors were obtained from a woman at least 80 years old in good health.

Ten or more counts support this clonotype. The rearrangement links TRBV6-1 to TRBJ2-5, with D possibly TRBD1 on 6 matching bases. V shed 2 bases and J shed 1 base, with 11 bases lying between them. This CDR3 has 15 residues. The V gene's germline CDR1 is MNHNS and CDR2 SASEGT. The CDR3 bases are TGTGCCAGCAGTGAATGGGGGCAGCTCCAAGAGACCCAGTACTTC. It yields the protein CASSEWGQLQETQYF.

The gene calls are TRBV20-1 and TRBJ2-1, with D perhaps matching TRBD2 (5 bases). Trimming removed 0 bases at V and 0 bases at J, with 12 bases between. The length of the CDR3 is 16 residues. Germline V gene data show CDR1 as DFQATT and CDR2 as SNEGSKA (reference sequence). This CDR3 is CSARDLRASSYNEQFF. CDR3 nucleotide sequence: TGCAGTGCTAGAGATCTGCGGGCTAGCTCCTACAATGAGCAGTTCTTC.

This chain joins TRBV4-2 and TRBJ1-4; D might be TRBD1 (5 bases). The V end lost 5 bases, the J end lost 3 bases, and 16 bases lay between the germline ends. The CDR3 runs 16 residues. The germline CDR1 and CDR2 sequences are LGHNA and YNFKEQ. CDR3 amino acids: CASSGRDHVANEKLFF. The CDR3 DNA reads TGTGCCAGCAGCGGCAGGGACCACGTCGCTAATGAAAAACTGTTTTTT.